A selection of T cell receptor beta chains follows, all from one sample in a study of T cell changes during pregnancy in multiple sclerosis. Data came from immunoSEQ multiplex PCR; TCRdb stores just in-frame clones and leaves some out. The sample records approximately 36,000 clones, 70% to 90% being singletons. Here the sequenced sample was CD8+ T cells from peripheral blood mononuclear cells, taken in the third trimester of pregnancy. These receptors were collected from a female donor with multiple sclerosis, enrolled in a pregnancy study. CDR3s include the opening cysteine and the closing phenylalanine or tryptophan. The D gene is left open where the match is weak. Not every row has a clone size; where given, it reads once, few, many or a size class.

J | size | D | V | CDR3 | DNA
TRBJ2-5 | NA | TRBD2 | TRBV11-2 | CASSLASGPTYQETQYF | TGTGCCAGCAGCTTAGCTAGCGGGCCCACTTACCAAGAGACCCAGTACTTC
TRBJ2-3 | NA | TRBD2 | TRBV7-9 | CASSPARGGTTDTQYF | TGTGCCAGCAGCCCCGCGCGCGGGGGGACTACAGATACGCAGTATTTT
TRBJ1-2 | once | NA | TRBV5-8 | CASSPPGYYGYTF | TGTGCCAGCAGCCCCCCGGGGTACTATGGCTACACCTTC
TRBJ2-1 | NA | TRBD1 | TRBV10-1 | CASSDGTGIRNEQFF | TGCGCCAGCAGTGACGGGACAGGGATCCGTAATGAGCAGTTCTTC
TRBJ2-3 | NA | TRBD2 | TRBV6-4 | CASSSGPHTDTQYF | TGTGCCAGTTCTAGCGGCCCCCACACAGATACGCAGTATTTT
TRBJ1-4 | NA | NA | TRBV19 | CASSPMWTEAKLFF | TGTGCCAGTAGCCCCATGTGGACAGAAGCAAAACTGTTTTTT
TRBJ1-3 | NA | NA | TRBV11-2 | CASFGGVTGNTIYF | TGTGCCAGCTTTGGGGGGGTAACTGGAAACACCATATATTTT
TRBJ2-7 | NA | TRBD1 | TRBV25-1 | CASTPKRGTGAYEQYF | TGTGCCAGCACCCCTAAAAGGGGGACAGGGGCCTACGAGCAGTACTTC
TRBJ2-1 | NA | TRBD2 | TRBV18 | CASSSSAGTSGSPGNEQFF | TGTGCCAGCTCATCAAGTGCCGGGACTAGCGGATCCCCAGGGAATGAGCAGTTCTTC
TRBJ2-7 | medium-sized | TRBD2 | TRBV6-1 | CASSEGYGGDEQYF | TGTGCCAGCAGTGAAGGTTACGGGGGGGACGAGCAGTACTTC
TRBJ2-7 | NA | NA | TRBV9 | CASSVTDSPFGEQYF | TGTGCCAGCAGCGTTACCGACAGCCCCTTTGGCGAGCAGTACTTC
TRBJ1-1 | NA | NA | TRBV6-5 | CASSSNMNTEAFF | TGTGCCAGCAGTTCTAATATGAACACTGAAGCTTTCTTT
TRBJ2-3 | NA | NA | TRBV7-8 | CASSLWEDTDTQYF | TGTGCCAGCAGCTTATGGGAGGACACAGATACGCAGTATTTT
TRBJ1-6 | many | NA | TRBV6-1 | CASSEGENSPLHF | TGTGCCAGCAGTGAAGGGGAGAATTCACCCCTCCACTTT
TRBJ1-4 | NA | TRBD1 | TRBV4-2 | CASSLFTPGQVFF | TGTGCCAGCAGCCTCTTTACCCCGGGACAGGTTTTTTTT
TRBJ1-1 | NA | NA | TRBV5-6 | CASSLGRQAFF | TGTGCCAGCAGCTTGGGCAGGCAAGCTTTCTTT
TRBJ1-4 | NA | NA | TRBV2 | CASRGATNEKLFF | TGTGCCAGCAGGGGGGCCACTAATGAAAAACTGTTTTTT
TRBJ2-7 | NA | NA | TRBV7-9 | CASSHAALEQYF | TGTGCCAGCAGCCACGCGGCTCTCGAGCAGTACTTC
TRBJ2-7 | NA | TRBD1 | TRBV7-3 | CASSERDSPSYEQYF | TGTGCCAGCAGCGAGAGGGACAGCCCGTCCTACGAGCAGTACTTC
TRBJ1-4 | NA | TRBD1 | TRBV9 | CASSVGDRGRLNEKLFF | TGTGCCAGCAGCGTAGGGGACAGGGGCCGCTTAAATGAAAAACTGTTTTTT